The T cell receptor beta chain described here comes from a study of cytomegalovirus exposure and HLA in healthy donors. With 6 bases clipped from V and 7 bases from J, the junction kept 4 bases outside the gene matches. The germline V gene encodes CDR1 SGHNT and CDR2 YENEEA. The CDR3 has 13 residues. PCR was performed using 60 Vbeta and 13 Jbeta primers. The repertoire was sequenced with immunoSEQ multiplex PCR; TCRdb's copy has only in-frame clones and lacks some. The sample yields about 200,000 clones, around 84% seen once. This chain links TRBV11-3 with TRBJ2-1; TRBD1 aligns across 9 bases. This receptor was obtained from a young woman in good health and CMV-seronegative. The sequencing sample was made of PBMCs. CDR3: CASSGQGRNEQFF. CDR3 nucleotide sequence: TGTGCCAGCAGTGGACAGGGGAGAAATGAGCAGTTCTTC.